This T cell receptor (beta chain) was identified during a study of cytomegalovirus exposure and HLA in healthy donors. Study results and limitations: A list of more than 150 TCR beta chains associated with cytomegalovirus was given. In a later analysis, TCR beta V- and J-gene trimming showed a link to a missense DCLRE1C variant.

This clone was observed a few times. The antigen is not known. The PCR had 60 Vbeta and 13 Jbeta primers. The assay was immunoSEQ multiplex PCR, and TCRdb's table has in-frame clones only and misses some. The data show around 300,000 clones, 80% to 90% seen once. V shed 1 base, J shed 4 bases, and the junction held 5 bases outside the gene matches. The V gene's germline CDR1 is SGHDT and CDR2 YYEEEE. This CDR3 has 15 amino acids. This sequence originates from a woman aged 40-49 years in good health and CMV-seropositive. This sequence joins TRBV5-6 and TRBJ1-5; TRBD1 matches 7 bases. The sample consisted of PBMCs. The CDR3 loop reads CASSLRDSNNQPQHF. The DNA of the CDR3 is TGTGCCAGCAGCTTGCGGGACAGCAATAATCAGCCCCAGCATTTT.